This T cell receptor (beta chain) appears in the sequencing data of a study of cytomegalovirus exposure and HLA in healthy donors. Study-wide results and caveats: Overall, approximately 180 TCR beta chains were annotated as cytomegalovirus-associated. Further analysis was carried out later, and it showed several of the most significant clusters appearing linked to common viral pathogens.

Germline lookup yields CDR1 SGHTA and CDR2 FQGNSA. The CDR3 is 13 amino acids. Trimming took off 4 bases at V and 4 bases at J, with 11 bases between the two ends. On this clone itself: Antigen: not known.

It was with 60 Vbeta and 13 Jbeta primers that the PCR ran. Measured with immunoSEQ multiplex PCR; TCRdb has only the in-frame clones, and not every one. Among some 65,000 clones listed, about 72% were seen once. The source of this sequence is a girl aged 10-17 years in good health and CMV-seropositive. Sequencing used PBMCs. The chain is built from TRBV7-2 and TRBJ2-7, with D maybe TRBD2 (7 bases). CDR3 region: CASSWGGGYEQYF. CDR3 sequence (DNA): TGTGCCAGCAGCTGGGGAGGGGGTTACGAGCAGTACTTC.